These T cell receptor beta chains were read from a single sample in a study of vaccination effects on CD4 cells after COVID-19. Generated by immunoSEQ multiplex PCR, the TCRdb table keeps only in-frame clones and is missing some. The sample consists of tens of thousands of clones, roughly four fifths of them appearing once. Their cognate antigens are unknown. The sequences come from CD4+ T cells from PBMCs cultured without peptide, collected after COVID-19 vaccination. The receptor set was obtained from a human donor who received a COVID-19 vaccine. Each CDR3 is given with its conserved first and last residue. D genes are given only for firm matches. Rows may omit the clone size; those that give it use once, few, many or a size class.

.	TRBD1	TRBJ1-1	TRBV7-3	CASSVTGGESNTEAFF	TGTGCCAGCAGCGTGACAGGGGGCGAATCGAACACTGAAGCTTTCTTT
once	.	TRBJ1-6	TRBV15	CATSRVQPINSPLHF	TGTGCCACCAGCAGAGTTCAGCCGATTAATTCACCCCTCCACTTT
.	TRBD1	TRBJ1-3	TRBV7-2	CASSATGGGGNTIYF	TGTGCCAGCAGCGCGACAGGGGGAGGTGGAAACACCATATATTTT
.	TRBD1	TRBJ1-2	TRBV28	CASSFGVPGQGANGYTF	TGTGCCAGCAGTTTCGGCGTTCCGGGACAGGGGGCGAATGGCTACACCTTC
.	.	TRBJ1-2	TRBV7-8	CASSLVQYYGYTF	TGTGCCAGCAGCTTAGTCCAGTACTATGGCTACACCTTC
few	.	TRBJ1-4	TRBV2	CASSQGYPNEKLFF	TGTGCCAGCAGTCAAGGGTATCCTAATGAAAAACTGTTTTTT
once	TRBD1	TRBJ1-2	TRBV2	CASSGQGINYGYTF	TGTGCCAGCAGTGGACAGGGTATCAACTATGGCTACACCTTC
.	TRBD2	TRBJ2-5	TRBV30	CAWSLRGRVQETQYF	TGTGCCTGGAGTCTCCGGGGGAGGGTTCAAGAGACCCAGTACTTC
.	.	TRBJ1-1	TRBV6-2/TRBV6-3	CASSSLEGLNTEAFF	TGTGCCAGCAGTTCCCTAGAGGGGCTGAACACTGAAGCTTTCTTT
.	TRBD1	TRBJ1-2	TRBV7-2	CASSLGTGGQSRGYTF	TGTGCCAGCAGCTTGGGGACAGGGGGTCAGTCGCGAGGCTACACCTTC
.	.	TRBJ1-1	TRBV6-2/TRBV6-3	CASSYKGGTEAFF	TGTGCCAGCAGTTACAAGGGAGGCACTGAAGCTTTCTTT
.	.	TRBJ2-5	TRBV7-9	CASSFTAGVETQYF	TGTGCCAGCAGCTTTACAGCAGGGGTAGAGACCCAGTACTTC
.	.	TRBJ1-1	TRBV30	CAWSPIRWQNTEAFF	TGTGCCTGGAGCCCTATACGTTGGCAGAACACTGAAGCTTTCTTT
.	.	TRBJ1-6	TRBV12-3/TRBV12-4	CASSRDSPLHF	TGTGCCAGCAGTCGGGATTCACCCCTCCACTTT
.	.	TRBJ1-6	TRBV28	CASTLRTNSPLHF	TGTGCCAGCACACTCAGGACAAATTCACCCCTCCACTTT
.	.	TRBJ2-5	TRBV7-2	CASSPNRVETQYF	TGTGCCAGCAGCCCGAACAGAGTAGAGACCCAGTACTTC
.	TRBD1	TRBJ1-4	TRBV9	CASTPGQGSGEKLFF	TGTGCCAGCACGCCGGGACAGGGGTCTGGGGAAAAACTGTTTTTT
.	.	TRBJ1-5	TRBV27	CASSLSLGRDQPQHF	TGTGCCAGCAGTTTATCCCTCGGGAGGGATCAGCCCCAGCATTTT
.	.	TRBJ2-2	TRBV6-6	CASRAEELFF	TGTGCCAGCAGGGCTGAGGAGCTGTTTTTT
.	.	TRBJ1-6	TRBV6-5	CASRSEGYNSPLHF	TGTGCCAGCAGATCCGAGGGTTACAATTCACCCCTCCACTTT
few	TRBD1	TRBJ1-2	TRBV5-1	CASRSGQPNYGYTF	TGCGCCAGCAGATCGGGACAGCCCAACTATGGCTACACCTTC
.	.	TRBJ1-4	TRBV21-1	CASSKVEGEKLFF	TGTGCCAGCAGCAAAGTGGAGGGGGAAAAACTGTTTTTT
.	.	TRBJ1-5	TRBV6-1	CASSDGLGNQPQHF	TGTGCCAGCAGTGATGGGCTCGGGAATCAGCCCCAGCATTTT
.	.	TRBJ2-2	TRBV5-1	CASSLGGGTGELFF	TGCGCCAGCAGCTTGGGAGGGGGCACCGGGGAGCTGTTTTTT
.	TRBD1	TRBJ1-4	TRBV30	CAWSGGQNNEKLFF	TGTGCCTGGAGTGGGGGACAGAATAATGAAAAACTGTTTTTT
few	.	TRBJ1-2	TRBV5-1	CASSLAPNYGYTF	TGCGCCAGCAGCTTGGCCCCTAACTATGGCTACACCTTC
.	TRBD2	TRBJ2-5	TRBV5-1	CASLLNPGLQETQYF	TGCGCCAGCTTGCTCAACCCGGGACTACAAGAGACCCAGTACTTC
.	.	TRBJ2-2	TRBV24-1	CATSVQGNTGELFF	TGTGCCACCAGTGTTCAAGGGAACACCGGGGAGCTGTTTTTT
.	TRBD2	TRBJ2-3	TRBV6-4	CASSAIAGNPDTQYF	TGTGCCAGCAGTGCGATAGCGGGGAACCCAGATACGCAGTATTTT
.	.	TRBJ1-5	TRBV2	CATTGPSRGEPQHF	TGTGCCACCACGGGACCCTCTAGGGGGGAGCCCCAGCATTTT
.	.	TRBJ2-1	TRBV2	CARTESSYNEQFF	TGTGCCAGGACAGAGAGCTCCTACAATGAGCAGTTCTTC
few	.	TRBJ1-2	TRBV24-1	CATSDPNYGYTF	TGTGCCACCAGTGACCCTAACTATGGCTACACCTTC
.	.	TRBJ1-2	TRBV7-2	CASSPMGNYGYTF	TGTGCCAGCAGCCCCATGGGAAACTATGGCTACACCTTC
.	.	TRBJ1-2	TRBV28	CAIQVLQGMYGYTF	TGTGCCATCCAAGTCTTACAGGGAATGTATGGCTACACCTTC
.	.	TRBJ1-4	TRBV7-2	CASSPGWVPNEKLFF	TGTGCCAGCAGCCCAGGCTGGGTCCCTAATGAAAAACTGTTTTTT
few	.	TRBJ2-1	TRBV7-8	CASSQRTYNEQFF	TGTGCCAGCAGCCAACGGACCTACAATGAGCAGTTCTTC
.	TRBD2	TRBJ2-4	TRBV28	CASSLYSGGAFTKNIQYF	TGTGCCAGCAGTTTATATAGCGGGGGGGCGTTTACCAAAAACATTCAGTACTTC
.	.	TRBJ1-1	TRBV5-4	CASSLTVNTEAFF	TGTGCCAGCAGCTTGACAGTGAACACTGAAGCTTTCTTT
.	.	TRBJ1-1	TRBV7-2	CASSFVENTEAFF	TGTGCCAGCAGCTTTGTAGAGAACACTGAAGCTTTCTTT
once	.	TRBJ2-6	TRBV5-1	CASSLDTRLSITGANVLTF	TGCGCCAGCAGCTTGGACACGCGACTTTCTATAACCGGGGCCAACGTCCTGACTTTC
.	TRBD1	TRBJ1-1	TRBV6-5	CASSTHRGDTEAFF	TGTGCCAGCAGTACCCACAGGGGGGACACTGAAGCTTTCTTT
.	.	TRBJ2-1	TRBV2	CASRLRSSYNEQFF	TGTGCCAGCAGGCTCAGGAGCTCCTACAATGAGCAGTTCTTC
.	TRBD1	TRBJ1-5	TRBV7-8	CASSLARGQGKGQPQHF	TGTGCCAGCAGCTTAGCGAGAGGACAGGGAAAGGGGCAGCCCCAGCATTTT
.	.	TRBJ1-3	TRBV5-1	CASSFAGEVSGNTIYF	TGCGCCAGCAGCTTCGCGGGGGAGGTCTCTGGAAACACCATATATTTT
once	.	TRBJ1-2	TRBV7-2	CASSPQAGTERVDTF	TGTGCCAGCAGCCCACAGGCGGGCACGGAGAGGGTTGACACCTTC
.	TRBD2	TRBJ2-5	TRBV7-3	CASSSGLAGGETQYF	TGTGCCAGCAGCTCCGGACTAGCGGGGGGGGAGACCCAGTACTTC
.	TRBD2	TRBJ2-5	TRBV6-5	CASSYIGRGGLGTQYF	TGTGCCAGCAGTTACATCGGGCGGGGGGGCCTTGGGACCCAGTACTTC
.	.	TRBJ2-5	TRBV18	CASSPPGQDREGETQYF	TGTGCCAGCTCACCACCCGGACAAGACAGGGAGGGAGAGACCCAGTACTTC
.	.	TRBJ1-5	TRBV19	CASSIPNGQPQHF	TGTGCCAGTAGTATACCTAATGGGCAGCCCCAGCATTTT
.	TRBD2	TRBJ2-2	TRBV19	CASSIMLAANTGELFF	TGTGCCAGTAGTATAATGCTAGCGGCGAACACCGGGGAGCTGTTTTTT
.	.	TRBJ2-1	TRBV16	CASSRRLGSPNEQFF	TGTGCCAGCAGCCGCCGCTTGGGGAGTCCCAATGAGCAGTTCTTC
.	TRBD1	TRBJ2-6	TRBV7-3	CASSPTGEFLSGANVLTF	TGTGCCAGCAGCCCGACAGGGGAATTCCTATCTGGGGCCAACGTCCTGACTTTC
few	.	TRBJ1-1	TRBV20-1	CSAAMRTEAFF	TGCAGTGCTGCGATGAGGACTGAAGCTTTCTTT
.	.	TRBJ2-2	TRBV6-6	CASRFQGRNTGELFF	TGTGCCAGCCGTTTCCAGGGAAGGAACACCGGGGAGCTGTTTTTT